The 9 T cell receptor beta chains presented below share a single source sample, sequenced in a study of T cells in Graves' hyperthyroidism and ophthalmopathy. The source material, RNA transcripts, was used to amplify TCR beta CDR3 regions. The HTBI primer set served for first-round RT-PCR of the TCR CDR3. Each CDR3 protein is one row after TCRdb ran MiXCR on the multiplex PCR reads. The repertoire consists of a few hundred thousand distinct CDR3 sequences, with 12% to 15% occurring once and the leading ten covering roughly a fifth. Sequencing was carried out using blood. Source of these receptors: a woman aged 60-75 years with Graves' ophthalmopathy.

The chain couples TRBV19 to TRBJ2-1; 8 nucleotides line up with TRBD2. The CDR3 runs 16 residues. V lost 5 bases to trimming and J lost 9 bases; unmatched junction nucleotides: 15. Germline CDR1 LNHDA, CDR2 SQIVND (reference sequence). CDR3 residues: CASSPPGGLGSSEQFF. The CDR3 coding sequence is TGTGCCAGTAGTCCCCCGGGGGGACTAGGGTCCTCTGAGCAGTTCTTC.

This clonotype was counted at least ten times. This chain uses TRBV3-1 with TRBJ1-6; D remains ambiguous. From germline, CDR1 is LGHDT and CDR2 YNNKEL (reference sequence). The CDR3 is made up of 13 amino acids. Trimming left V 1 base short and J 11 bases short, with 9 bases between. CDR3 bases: TGTGCCAGCAGCCAAGGTGGTGGGACACCCCTCCACTTT. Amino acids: CASSQGGGTPLHF. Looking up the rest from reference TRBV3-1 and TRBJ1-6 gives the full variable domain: DTAVSQTPKYLVTQMGNDKSIKCEQNLGHDTMYWYKQDSKKFLKIMFSYNNKELIINETVPNRFSPKSPDKAHLNLHINSLELGDSAVYFCASSQGGGTPLHFGNGTRLTVT.

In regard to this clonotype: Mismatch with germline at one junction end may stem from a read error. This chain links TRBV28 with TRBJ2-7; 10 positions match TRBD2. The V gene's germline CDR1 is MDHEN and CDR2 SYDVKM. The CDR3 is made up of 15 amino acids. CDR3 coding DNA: TGTACCAGCAGTGTCGGGACTAGCGAGTCCTACGAGCAGTACTTC. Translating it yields CTSSVGTSESYEQYF. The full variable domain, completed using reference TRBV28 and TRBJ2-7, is DVKVTQSSRYLVKRTGEKVFLECVQDMDHENMFWYRQDPGLGLRLIYFSYDVKMKEKGDIPEGYSVSREKKERFSLILESASTNQTSMYLCTSSVGTSESYEQYFGPGTRLTVT.

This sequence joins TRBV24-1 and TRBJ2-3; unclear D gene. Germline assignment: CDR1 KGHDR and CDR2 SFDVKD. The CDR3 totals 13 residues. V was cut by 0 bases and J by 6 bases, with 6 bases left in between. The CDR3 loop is CATSDLWRDTQYF. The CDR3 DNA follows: TGTGCCACCAGTGATTTGTGGCGGGATACGCAGTATTTT.

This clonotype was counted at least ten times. The CDR3 sequence is CASSLKQVGSKDTEAFF. The CDR3, as DNA: TGTGCCAGCAGTTTAAAACAGGTTGGAAGTAAGGACACTGAAGCTTTCTTT. The V call is TRBV28, the J call TRBJ1-1; D perhaps matches TRBD1 (5 bases). This CDR3 has 17 amino acids. Germline V gives CDR1 MDHEN, CDR2 SYDVKM. V lost 2 bases, J lost 3 bases, and 19 bases lay in between. Drawing the rest from reference TRBV28 and TRBJ1-1, the complete variable domain is DVKVTQSSRYLVKRTGEKVFLECVQDMDHENMFWYRQDPGLGLRLIYFSYDVKMKEKGDIPEGYSVSREKKERFSLILESASTNQTSMYLCASSLKQVGSKDTEAFFGQGTRLTVV.

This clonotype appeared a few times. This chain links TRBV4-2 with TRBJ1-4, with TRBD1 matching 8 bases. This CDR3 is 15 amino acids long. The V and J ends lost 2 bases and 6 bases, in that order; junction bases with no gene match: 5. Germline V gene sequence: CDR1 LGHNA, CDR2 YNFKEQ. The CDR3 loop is CASSQQTGGHEKLFF. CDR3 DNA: TGTGCCAGCAGCCAACAAACAGGGGGGCATGAAAAACTGTTTTTT.

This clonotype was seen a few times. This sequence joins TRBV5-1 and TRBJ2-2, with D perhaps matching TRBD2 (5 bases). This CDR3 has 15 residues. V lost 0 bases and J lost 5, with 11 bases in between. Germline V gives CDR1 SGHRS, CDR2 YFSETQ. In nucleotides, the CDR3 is TGCGCCAGCAGCTTGGGGCGGACTCCTACCGGGGAGCTGTTTTTT. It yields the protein CASSLGRTPTGELFF.

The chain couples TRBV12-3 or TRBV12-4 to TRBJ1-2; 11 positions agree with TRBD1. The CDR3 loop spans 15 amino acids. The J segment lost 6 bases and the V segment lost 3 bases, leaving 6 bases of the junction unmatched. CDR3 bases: TGTGCCAGCAGTTTTTGGGACAGGGGGATGGATGGCTACACCTTC. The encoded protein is CASSFWDRGMDGYTF.

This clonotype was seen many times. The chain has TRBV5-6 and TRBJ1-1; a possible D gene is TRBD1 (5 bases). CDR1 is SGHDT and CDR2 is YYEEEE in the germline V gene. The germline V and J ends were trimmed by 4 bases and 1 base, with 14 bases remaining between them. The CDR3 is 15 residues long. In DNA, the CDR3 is TGTGCCAGCAGCACACCCCGGGGGACGAACACTGAAGCTTTCTTT. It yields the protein CASSTPRGTNTEAFF.